This entry features one T cell receptor beta chain sequence. Antigen specificity is unknown. The sample holds other DNA sequences that translate to the same CDR3. There are 11 residues in the CDR3. Per the germline V gene, CDR1 is GTSNPN and CDR2 is SVGIG (reference sequence). Trimming cost V 1 base and J 6 bases, with 4 bases left between them. The sample comes from a study of CD8+ T cells in alopecia areata. Overall study results and limits: Higher clonality and more expanded CD8+ clones appeared in lesional than normal scalp. Patients shared TCRs less clearly than mice did, possibly owing to HLA.

cDNA reverse transcribed from extracted RNA served as the sequencing template. The protocol was immunoSEQ multiplex PCR, while the TCRdb copy is restricted to in-frame clones and leaves out a portion. Among around 150,000 clones listed, around 57% were seen once. The sample comprised CD4+ T cells sorted from blood. This sequence joins TRBV30 and TRBJ2-1; D is unclear. The origin of this receptor is a human donor in good health. The CDR3 nucleotides read TGTGCCTGGAGTGGACTCAATGAGCAGTTCTTC. Residues: CAWSGLNEQFF.